This entry describes one T cell receptor beta chain. What this receptor recognizes is not known. Base quality data are lacking; no much larger clone is found one base away. From cysteine to phenylalanine, the CDR3 is 14 amino acids long. The read is trimmed to its CDR3 DNA, 42 bases read in frame from base 1. Taken from the germline V gene, the CDR1 and CDR2 loops are SGHRS and YFSETQ. Cut back by 0 bases and 7 bases, the V and J ends lie 8 bases apart. Systemically healthy Caucasian individuals from Russia, over 30 in total and aged about 6 to 95 years, were included as donors. Each donor gave ten milliliters of peripheral blood, collected into EDTA-treated Vacutainer tubes. Ficoll-Paque density-gradient centrifugation was used to isolate PBMCs, with at least 6 million per sample. Total RNA, at least 5 micrograms per sample, was extracted from PBMCs with Trizol reagent. For every donor, flow cytometry on a PBMC aliquot measured the percentage of naive CD45RAhigh/CD27high T cells.

The record originates from a study of blood T cells in healthy people across ages (dated by TCRdb to about 2015). For the study in its entirety: In model experiments, template switching captured about one uniquely barcoded TCR beta cDNA molecule for every two T cells. To track age-related changes in TCR beta repertoire diversity, the study relied on deep sequencing normalized with unique cDNA molecular identifiers. The donors were split into four age groups: young (average 16 years), middle-aged (around 40), aged (approximately 60) and long-lived (82). For two donors (one aged 18 to 29 and one aged 80 or older), the study analyzed two additional independent replicas of 1 million unique cDNA reads from the same blood draw. Study-wide findings and limitations: Because donor CMV infection status was unknown, age-related changes in expanded clonotypes were potentially confounded. Because profiling used bulk unsorted PBMCs, naive and antigen-experienced compartments could not be compared conclusively. Estimates of total diversity based on one million sequenced T cells were regarded as lower bounds and as underestimates. As age increased, observed TCR beta diversity per million T cells dropped in a roughly linear way, and a significant reduction was already evident by age 40. A strong correlation was found between observed TCR beta diversity and the percentage of naive T cells measured by flow cytometry. Compared with the aged group, more naive CD4+ T cells, fewer expanded clones and increased TCR diversity were shown by the long-lived group, suggesting age selection.

The method behind the library was 5' RACE. Data came from an Illumina HiSeq 2500. A second PCR of about 6 to 11 cycles was run with a J-beta primer mix and a sample-barcoded 5' primer. A unique molecular identifier was introduced onto each TCR beta cDNA molecule by a template-switch 5' adaptor carrying 12 random nucleotides. Each sample yielded at least 2.5 million CDR3-containing paired-end reads. The Mint cDNA synthesis kit, primed by a TRBC-specific oligonucleotide, was used to synthesize first-strand cDNA from all RNA. After uracil-DNA glycosylase treatment, a first 18-cycle PCR used universal primers M1SS and BC2_uni_R on all cDNA. Processing in the source paper ran as follows. Each sample was normalized by randomly selecting 1 million high-quality reads, each carrying a distinct molecular identifier. Reads with shared molecular identifiers were discarded instead of being binned into consensus sequences. MiTCR, set to a Q25 quality threshold and the strictest error-elimination algorithm, was used for CDR3 identification, clonotype clustering and error correction. Lower-bound total TCR beta diversity was estimated with a nonparametric unseen species model using Euler transformation. The public reads were reprocessed in TCRdb via fastp at Q25 and MiXCR, keeping in-frame beta chains. Duplicate CDR3 protein sequences are folded into a single record with the most common DNA and genes. V and J calls and clone size were set by TCRdb, not the authors. For this sample the table gives 760,000 or so distinct CDR3 sequences, of which roughly 25% were detected only once. 9.4% of the sample is in the top ten clones.

The same data also contributed to another study, on T cells of mothers and their children. The second study's authors report: Donors were nine systemically healthy Caucasian individuals: three mothers and their six children. cDNA synthesis consumed the entire amount of extracted RNA, loaded at around 1.4 ug RNA in each 15 ul reaction. In the second PCR, the M1S primer introduced both the sample barcodes and 2-4 random nucleotides. More than 8.5 million TCR beta CDR3 reads were obtained from each mother, and roughly 3.1 million reads were obtained from each child. Thymic selection similarly shapes TCR recombination output in related and unrelated pairs, with minor effect from inherited differences. Normalized repertoire overlap was always found to be slightly, but never significantly, higher in related mother-child pairs than in unrelated mother-child pairs. Persistent microchimeric T cell clones were not detected, at a sensitivity of approximately 100 clones per million clonotypes. The study used deep NGS to compare TCR beta repertoires of mothers and children, seeking features distinguishing related mother-child pairs from unrelated individuals. Mothers averaged about 40 +/- 4 years of age and children averaged approximately 11 +/- 4 years. Libraries were sequenced on Illumina HiSeq 2000 with 100+100 nt paired-end reads after adapter ligation with NEBNext reagents. Mother and child libraries were prepared a month apart and sequenced in separate runs to prevent cross-contamination. For each donor, somewhere between roughly 450,000 and 2,200,000 distinct TCR beta clonotypes were identified. Naive TCR beta clonotypes were estimated from low-frequency clonotypes matched to each donor's FACS-determined naive share, without sorting.

Sample: blood. The TCR comes from a boy younger than 18 in good health. The rearranged segments are TRBV5-1 and TRBJ1-6, with an unclear D gene assignment. The sequence in DNA is TGCGCCAGCAGCTTGGAACTCGACAATTCACCCCTCCACTTT. Translated, this is CASSLELDNSPLHF.